This T cell receptor beta chain was captured by sequencing in a study of identifying expanded T cells in peripheral blood. Germline CDR1 reads SNHLY; CDR2 reads FYNNEI. The CDR3 runs to 17 residues. V lost 7 bases and J 2 bases, leaving 20 bases between the germline ends. Libraries were prepared by immunoSEQ multiplex PCR; TCRdb keeps only in-frame clonotypes and omits some of them. This table holds 50,000 to 65,000 clones, roughly 90% found once. The sequence derives from a person aged 18 to 70 in good health. What was sequenced was blood. The chain couples TRBV2 to TRBJ2-2; no clear D. DNA for the CDR3: TGTGCCAGCACCCTAAGAGGTGGCGTCGCAAACACCGGGGAGCTGTTTTTT. It yields the protein CASTLRGGVANTGELFF.